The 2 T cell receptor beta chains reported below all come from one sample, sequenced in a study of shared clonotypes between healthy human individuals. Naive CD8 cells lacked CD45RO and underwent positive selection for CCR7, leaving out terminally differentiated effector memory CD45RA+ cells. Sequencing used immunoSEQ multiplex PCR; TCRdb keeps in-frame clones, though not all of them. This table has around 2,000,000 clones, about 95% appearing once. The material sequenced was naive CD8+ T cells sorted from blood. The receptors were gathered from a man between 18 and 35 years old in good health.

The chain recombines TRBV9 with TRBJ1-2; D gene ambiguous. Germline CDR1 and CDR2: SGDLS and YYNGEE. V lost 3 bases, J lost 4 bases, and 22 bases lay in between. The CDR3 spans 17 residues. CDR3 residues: CASSGPRPQKSSYGYTF. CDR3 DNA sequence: TGTGCCAGCAGCGGCCCGAGGCCCCAAAAGAGTAGCTATGGCTACACCTTC.

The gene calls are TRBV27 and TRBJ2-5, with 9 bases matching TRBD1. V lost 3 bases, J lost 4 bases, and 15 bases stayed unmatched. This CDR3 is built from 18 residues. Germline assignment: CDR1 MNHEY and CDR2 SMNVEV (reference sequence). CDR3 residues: CASSFVPVGTGNIETQYF. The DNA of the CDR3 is TGTGCCAGCAGTTTTGTCCCTGTAGGGACAGGGAATATAGAGACCCAGTACTTC.